Below, 15 T cell receptor beta chains from the same sample are listed, as sequenced in a study of cytomegalovirus exposure and HLA in healthy donors. Researchers ran the PCR with 60 Vbeta and 13 Jbeta primers. TCRdb's copy holds only in-frame clones and misses some; the assay was immunoSEQ multiplex PCR. The repertoire includes roughly 190,000 clones, about 89% of them detected once, and 1.3% sits in the top ten. The material sequenced was PBMCs. The receptors here all came from a man aged 25 to 45 in good health and CMV-seronegative.

This chain uses TRBV28 with TRBJ1-2; tentative D call: TRBD1 (5 bases). Trimming stripped 5 bases from V and 11 bases from J, with 15 bases between. This CDR3 has 12 residues. Germline loops: CDR1 MDHEN, CDR2 SYDVKM. CDR3 loop: CASSLQGVGYTF. The CDR3 nucleotides are TGTGCCAGCAGTCTGCAAGGGGTAGGATACACCTTC.

This clone was counted a single time. J is TRBJ1-2 and V is TRBV6-1; no clear D gene. Germline V gives CDR1 MNHNS, CDR2 SASEGT. Trimming stripped 8 bases from V and 14 bases from J, with 15 bases between. CDR3 length equals 10 residues. The CDR3 DNA reads as TGTGCCAGCGAGGGAAGGGTGGGTACCTTC. It codes for CASEGRVGTF.

J is TRBJ1-1 and V is TRBV7-8, with TRBD1 identical over 7 bases. The J segment lost 1 base and the V segment lost 7 bases, leaving 9 bases of the junction unmatched. CDR3 length: 15 amino acids. Germline V gene lookup returns CDR1 SGHVS and CDR2 FQNEAQ. The CDR3 nucleotides read TGTGCCAGCACCACGTTGAGACAGGGGAACACTGAAGCTTTCTTT. Protein sequence: CASTTLRQGNTEAFF.

The chain combines TRBV9 with TRBJ1-3; D uncertain. Germline V CDR1 and CDR2: SGDLS, YYNGEE. The CDR3 totals 14 residues. Trimming removed 0 bases from V and 2 bases from J, with 6 bases in between. CDR3 protein: CASSVETAGNTIYF. For the CDR3, the DNA is TGTGCCAGCAGCGTAGAAACTGCTGGAAACACCATATATTTT.

This chain joins TRBV6-5 and TRBJ1-4, with a tentative D call TRBD1 (6 bases). V gave up 6 bases and J gave up 0 bases, with 8 bases separating them. Germline CDR1 MNHEY, CDR2 SVGAGI. The CDR3 is 14 amino acids. CDR3 sequence (DNA): TGTGCCAGCAGGACAGGAGCAACTAATGAAAAACTGTTTTTT. Protein sequence: CASRTGATNEKLFF.

Regarding this clone: This sample also contains other DNA sequences that code for the same CDR3. The CDR3 DNA sequence: TGCAGTGCGAGACAGTACAATGAGCAGTTCTTC. Translating gives CSARQYNEQFF. This chain joins TRBV20-1 and TRBJ2-1, with D perhaps TRBD1 (5 bases). There are 11 residues in the CDR3. Trimming removed 6 bases at V and 4 bases at J, with 7 bases between. In germline, CDR1 is DFQATT, CDR2 SNEGSKA (reference sequence).

This clone was found a few times. The chain has TRBV30 and TRBJ1-2; the D is unclear. V was shortened by 2 bases and J by 10 bases, with 11 bases between the two germline ends. Germline-derived CDR1 and CDR2 are GTSNPN and SVGIG (reference sequence). There are 11 residues in the CDR3. CDR3 loop: CAWSLGNLYTF. The CDR3, as DNA: TGTGCCTGGAGTCTAGGTAACCTCTACACCTTC.

V is TRBV30 and J is TRBJ2-5; TRBD1 matches at 7 bases. V lost 5 bases and J lost 1; bases outside the gene matches: 10. The CDR3 length is 15 residues. Germline CDR1 reads GTSNPN; CDR2 reads SVGIG (reference sequence). The CDR3 protein is CAWATGVLGQETQYF. The CDR3 bases are TGTGCCTGGGCAACAGGGGTCCTAGGCCAAGAGACCCAGTACTTC.

This clone was seen only a few times. The chain has TRBV19 and TRBJ2-7; 8 bases fit TRBD1. The CDR3 is 13 residues long. Germline V gene sequence: CDR1 LNHDA, CDR2 SQIVND (reference sequence). The ends lost 2 bases at V and 6 bases at J; junction bases unmatched: 3. The CDR3 loop reads CASSIYRGAEQYF. The CDR3 region has the DNA TGTGCCAGTAGTATATACAGGGGGGCCGAGCAGTACTTC.

The chain uses TRBV2 and TRBJ1-2; a weak D match, TRBD1 (5 bases). The CDR3 totals 12 residues. Deletions cut 7 bases from V and 6 bases from J, with 12 bases between. The germline V gene has CDR1 SNHLY and CDR2 FYNNEI. The CDR3 spells CASMGRRDGYTF. CDR3 DNA sequence: TGTGCCAGCATGGGGCGAAGGGATGGCTACACCTTC.

J is TRBJ1-2 and V is TRBV5-1, with D unclear. Germline V CDR1 and CDR2: SGHRS, YFSETQ. The CDR3 spans 12 residues. V was cut by 4 bases and J by 6 bases, with 10 bases left in between. CDR3 sequence reads: CASSPPGNGYTF. CDR3 nucleotides: TGCGCCAGCAGCCCGCCGGGGAATGGCTACACCTTC.

The chain joins TRBV6-5 to TRBJ1-3; 9 nucleotides match TRBD1. The junction had 7 bases not matched to a gene; V was cut back by 4 bases and J by 3 bases. The CDR3 consists of 16 residues. CDR1 and CDR2 from the germline V gene are MNHEY and SVGAGI. CDR3 loop: CASSFQTGGDGNTIYF. The CDR3 nucleotides read TGTGCCAGCAGTTTTCAAACAGGGGGCGATGGAAACACCATATATTTT.

The chain combines TRBV7-6 with TRBJ2-3, with TRBD1 matching 12 bases. V trimming: 5 bases; J trimming: 8 bases; junction bases outside the gene matches: 11. CDR1 SGHVS and CDR2 FNYEAQ come from the germline V gene. CDR3 length: 16 residues. CDR3 protein: CASSPQGTGGVGTQYF. As DNA, the CDR3 is TGTGCCAGCAGCCCCCAGGGGACAGGGGGCGTAGGTACGCAGTATTTT.

The chain recombines TRBV15 with TRBJ2-4, with 8 bases lining up with TRBD1. The trim removed 0 bases at V and 1 base at J, leaving 8 bases unmatched. The CDR3 runs to 18 residues. Germline V gene sequence: CDR1 LNHNV, CDR2 YYDKDF (reference sequence). The CDR3 DNA reads TGTGCCACCAGCAGAGAACGGATCAGGGGGCAGGCCAAAAACATTCAGTACTTC. It codes for CATSRERIRGQAKNIQYF. The full variable domain, in which reference TRBV15 and TRBJ2-4 provide the parts outside the CDR3, is DAMVIQNPRYQVTQFGKPVTLSCSQTLNHNVMYWYQQKSSQAPKLLFHYYDKDFNNEADTPDNFQSRRPNTSFCFLDIRSPGLGDTAMYLCATSRERIRGQAKNIQYFGAGTRLSVL.

The chain combines TRBV14 with TRBJ2-1; D ambiguous. The CDR3 has 13 amino acids. CDR1 is SGHDN and CDR2 is FVKESK in the germline V gene. Between the trimmed V and J ends, which lost 1 base and 2 bases, there was a span of 3 bases. The CDR3 nucleotides read TGTGCCAGCAGCCAAGTCACCTACAATGAGCAGTTCTTC. It is translated as CASSQVTYNEQFF.